The clone carrying this TCR beta chain was detected only once. Stated treatment: oral pan-JAK inhibitor, 5-10 mg twice daily. These data are taken from a study of CD8+ T cells in alopecia areata. Turning to the study itself: The investigators scored severity in treated patients by the percentage of affected scalp area.

RNA extraction was followed by reverse transcription into cDNA, which acted as the sequencing template. Method: immunoSEQ multiplex PCR; TCRdb's copy keeps in-frame clones and lacks some. This table has approximately 280,000 clones, 55% to 75% appearing once. Trimming stripped 0 bases from V and 0 bases from J, with 6 bases between. Germline CDR1 reads MGHRA; CDR2 reads YSYEKL. This CDR3 has 15 amino acids. The J gene is TRBJ2-4, the V gene TRBV4-1; the D gene could be TRBD1 or TRBD2 (5 bases each). This specimen was CD4+ T cells sorted from blood, taken at week 24, from a patient treated with tofacitinib. The sequence was obtained from a human donor with alopecia areata. The CDR3 region has the DNA TGCGCCAGCAGCCAAGATGGGACAGCCAAAAACATTCAGTACTTC. This codes for CASSQDGTAKNIQYF.